This TCR beta chain was captured in a study of Ad26.COV2.S vaccination and SARS-CoV-2 variants. Study summary: Recipients of Ad26.COV2.S got it intramuscularly, once or twice 56 days apart. Study-wide results and caveats: Spike-specific TCR breadth was greater after Ad26.COV2.S than placebo.

TCRdb's table, derived via immunoSEQ multiplex PCR, lists solely in-frame clones and lacks some. There are about 440,000 clones in the sample; roughly nine tenths occur only once, and about 13% lies in the top ten. A word on this clone: Its target is unknown.

Treatment of the sample: 19 received Ad26.COV2.S at low or high dose, single or two shots; roughly five received placebo; per-sample allocation not given. Sampling occurred on day 63 after the first vaccine or placebo injection. The input for sequencing was peripheral blood, taken in a trial of Ad26.COV2.S vaccine versus placebo. This clonotype was obtained from a person aged 18-65 years who received the Ad26.COV2.S COVID-19 vaccine or a placebo.

CDR3 sequence reads: CASSPTGGGFRDYGYTF. The CDR3, as DNA: TGTGCCAGCAGCCCCACAGGGGGCGGGTTTAGGGACTATGGCTACACCTTC. This chain uses TRBV7-9 with TRBJ1-2; 9 bases align to TRBD1. Germline CDR1 is SEHNR and CDR2 is FQNEAQ (reference sequence). V trimming: 5 bases; J trimming: 3 bases; junction bases outside the gene matches: 13. The CDR3 sequence is 17 residues long.